This section outlines one T cell receptor beta chain sequence together with its context. TCR beta CDR3 regions were amplified from RNA transcripts. RT-PCR was first run with HTBI primers, then multiplex PCR in a second round. TCRdb used MiXCR to reprocess the multiplex PCR reads, holding one entry per CDR3 protein. This table has about 700,000 distinct CDR3 sequences, 35% to 50% appearing once. The sample originates from a study of Graves' ophthalmopathy and Graves' hyperthyroidism. This CDR3 region has 17 residues. Trimming at V came to 3 bases and at J to 3 bases, leaving 7 bases not matched to a gene. Germline V gives CDR1 SNHLY, CDR2 FYNNEI.

The rearrangement uses TRBV2 and TRBJ2-5; 13 positions agree with TRBD2. The TCR comes from an adult man with Graves' ophthalmopathy. Sequencing was performed on peripheral blood. CDR3: CASSEARLAGGEETQYF. In DNA, the CDR3 is TGTGCCAGCAGTGAGGCGAGACTAGCGGGGGGCGAAGAGACCCAGTACTTC.